The 5 T cell receptor beta chains presented below share a single source sample, sequenced in a study of blood T cell repertoires in COVID-19. Clones were read by immunoSEQ multiplex PCR, and TCRdb kept only the in-frame ones, dropping some. The sample contains 130,000 to 150,000 clones, approximately 87% of which appear only once. The material sequenced was peripheral blood. The receptor set was obtained from a middle-aged woman with acute or convalescent COVID-19.

The gene calls are TRBV3-1 (or the pseudogene TRBV3-2) and TRBJ1-5; TRBD1 is a possible D gene (6 bases). The CDR3 consists of 15 residues. CDR1 is LGHDT, CDR2 YNNKEL, per germline (reference sequence). Between the trimmed V and J ends, which lost 1 base and 2 bases, there was a span of 9 bases. The CDR3 nucleotides read TGTGCCAGCAGCCAAGGTCAGGGGTGCAATCAGCCCCAGCATTTT. This encodes CASSQGQGCNQPQHF.

The V call is TRBV6-5, the J call TRBJ1-2; D uncertain. Trimming shortened V by 2 bases and J by 8 bases, and 12 bases separated the two germline ends. Germline CDR1 is MNHEY and CDR2 is SVGAGI. This CDR3 region has 13 residues. This CDR3 reads CASSYGPTGGYTF. The CDR3 DNA sequence: TGTGCCAGCAGTTACGGCCCAACCGGGGGCTACACCTTC.

The table lists this clone with a count of one. This chain links TRBV6-2 or TRBV6-3 with TRBJ2-3; tentatively, D is TRBD1 (5 bases). Trimming removed 6 bases at V and 6 bases at J, with 16 bases between. Germline V gene lookup returns CDR1 MNHEY and CDR2 SVGEGT. The CDR3 sequence is 14 residues long. CDR3 coding DNA: TGTGCCAGCAGCGGCAGGGTTGAAAGGGATACGCAGTATTTT. Protein: CASSGRVERDTQYF.

This chain uses TRBV5-1 with TRBJ1-1, with a weak D call TRBD1 (6 bases). The CDR3 runs to 14 residues. V was trimmed by 2 bases and J by 2 bases, leaving 10 bases between them. The germline V gene has CDR1 SGHRS and CDR2 YFSETQ. In DNA form, the CDR3 reads TGCGCCAGCAGCTTTCTACAGGGAAACACTGAAGCTTTCTTT. Encoded protein: CASSFLQGNTEAFF.

CDR3: CASSEGLAGGDEQFF. The CDR3 nucleotides read TGCGCCAGCAGCGAGGGACTAGCGGGAGGGGATGAGCAGTTCTTC. The chain combines TRBV5-1 with TRBJ2-1; 16 bases agree with TRBD2. Trimming took 4 bases from V and 8 from J; bases not matched to a gene: 3. Germline V gene sequence: CDR1 SGHRS, CDR2 YFSETQ. This CDR3 comprises 15 residues.